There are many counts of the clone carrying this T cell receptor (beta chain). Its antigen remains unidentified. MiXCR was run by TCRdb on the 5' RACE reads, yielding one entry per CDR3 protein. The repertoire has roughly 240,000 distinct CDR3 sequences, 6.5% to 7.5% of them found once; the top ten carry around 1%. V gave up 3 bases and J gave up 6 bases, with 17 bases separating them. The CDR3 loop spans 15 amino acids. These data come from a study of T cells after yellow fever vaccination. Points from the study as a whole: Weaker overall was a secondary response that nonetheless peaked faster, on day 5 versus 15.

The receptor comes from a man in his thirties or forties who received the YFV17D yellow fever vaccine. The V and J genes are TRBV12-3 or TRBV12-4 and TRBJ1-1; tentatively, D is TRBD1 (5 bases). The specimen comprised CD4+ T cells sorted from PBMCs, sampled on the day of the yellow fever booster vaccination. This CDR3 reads CASSLAAGSFAEAFF. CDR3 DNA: TGTGCCAGCAGTTTGGCGGCAGGGAGTTTCGCTGAAGCTTTCTTT.